This T cell receptor (beta chain) was recorded in a study of Ad26.COV2.S vaccination and SARS-CoV-2 variants. TCRdb's table, derived via immunoSEQ multiplex PCR, lists solely in-frame clones and lacks some. The sample carries around 300,000 clones, 88% recorded once. The treatment was: about 20 received Ad26.COV2.S at low or high dose, single or two shots; about 5 received placebo; per-sample allocation not given. Sampling was done on day 63 after the first vaccine or placebo injection. As for this clone: One end of the junction does not line up with germline, which may come from a read error.

Sequences were derived from peripheral blood, sampled in a trial of Ad26.COV2.S vaccine versus placebo. This receptor was taken from a person between 18 and 60 years old who received the Ad26.COV2.S COVID-19 vaccine or a placebo.

The CDR3 protein is CASRSPGQGLHIF. In nucleotides, the CDR3 is TGTGCCAGCAGATCCCCGGGACAGGGACTTCATATCTTT. V and J are TRBV6-5 and TRBJ1-1; 9 bases align to TRBD1. In germline, CDR1 is MNHEY, CDR2 SVGAGI. The CDR3 contains 13 residues.